This T cell receptor beta chain was sequenced in a study of spatial heterogeneity in lung cancer. Study outcomes and limitations: Ubiquitous expanded tumor TCRs showed up in blood more at resection than follow-up.

Described time point: sample taken at primary tumor resection. From tumor, nontumor lung or frozen PBMC, whole RNA was taken unsorted for sequencing. Patients with untreated early-stage non-small cell lung cancer, numbering roughly 69, were the donors. MiXCR, applied by TCRdb to the 5' RACE reads, yields one record per CDR3 protein. The sample holds about 8,600 distinct CDR3 sequences, 3.5% to 5.5% seen once. Germline assignment: CDR1 SEHNR and CDR2 FQNEAQ (reference sequence). Trimming removed 4 bases at V and 4 bases at J, with 10 bases between. This CDR3 contains 13 residues. By proportion, this clonotype is medium-sized. Its target is not known. This beta chain was picked up by a library intended for alpha chains and is off target, so its count carries little meaning.

The TCR sequence derives from a male donor with early-stage non-small cell lung cancer. J is TRBJ1-2 and V is TRBV7-9; unclear D gene. The material was PBMCs, obtained at surgery. Written as DNA, the CDR3 is TGTGCCAGCAGCTCAACTAGGGCCTATGGCTACACCTTC. This gives the protein CASSSTRAYGYTF.